The clone carrying this T cell receptor (beta chain) was counted ten times or more. Its antigen remains unknown. Unique molecular identifiers featured in how the TCRbeta library was prepared. TCRdb re-derived calls from the PCR reads in MiXCR, one entry per CDR3 protein. The sample shows 500,000 to 650,000 distinct CDR3 sequences, about an eighth of them seen only once. V lost 6 bases to trimming and J lost 0 bases, with 11 bases between them. CDR3 size: 15 residues. Looked up from germline, CDR1 is MNHNS and CDR2 is SASEGT. This entry is derived from a study of T-cell reconstitution after alpha-beta-depleted transplantation in children. Study conclusions and caveats: There were some patients whose high TCRbeta diversity at day 60 came from surviving recipient T cells and thymic progenitors. Reportedly, only several hundred clones from non-depleted graft cells drove alpha-beta T-cell counts at about two months. A year post-transplant, T-cell counts and diversity derived mostly from newly produced T cells.

V gene TRBV6-1 combines with J gene TRBJ2-2; TRBD1 or TRBD2 may be the D gene (5 bases each). The sequence was collected from a female patient aged 2-9 years who had a stem cell transplant for aplastic anemia, so the T cells may come from the graft donor. Sample: PBMCs, mostly from graft donor cells, taken 180 days after TCRalphabeta/CD19-depleted stem cell transplant. This CDR3 reads CASSPVGANTGELFF. Here the CDR3 DNA reads TGTGCCAGCAGCCCTGTGGGGGCGAACACCGGGGAGCTGTTTTTT.